This T cell receptor (beta chain) was profiled in a study of blood T cell repertoires in COVID-19. Study-wide background: Whether acute or convalescent, the COVID-19 samples came from the United States, Italy and Spain. PBMCs, B-cell-depleted T cells, or T cells provided the cDNA or gDNA that made up the material.

Methods used by the authors: Counts of nucleated cells, estimated from reference gene primer amplification, were obtained. Here immunoSEQ multiplex PCR was the method, and the copy in TCRdb shows in-frame clones only, minus some. Clone size and V and J calls were adopted from that table, with D and trimming inferred from the DNA. The table records tens of thousands of clones, around 77% of them present only once. V gave up 0 bases and J gave up 4 bases, with 6 bases separating them. The germline CDR1 and CDR2 sequences are SEHNR and FQNEAQ (reference sequence). The CDR3 totals 13 residues. The clonotype originates from an older man with active or convalescent COVID-19. The chain recombines TRBV7-9 with TRBJ1-1; possible D gene TRBD1, 6 bases. The sequencing sample was made of peripheral blood. The chain's CDR3 is CASSLAGATEAFF. In nucleotides, the CDR3 is TGTGCCAGCAGCTTAGCGGGGGCCACTGAAGCTTTCTTT.